Included here is one TCR beta chain sequence, with context. The data are from a study of graft-versus-host responses after intestinal transplantation. The wider study: Transplant types were multivisceral, liver-intestinal, or isolated intestinal. Anti-thymocyte globulin was used for induction in all recipients, who then took tacrolimus and steroids for approximately 3 years.

The protocol was immunoSEQ multiplex PCR, while the TCRdb copy is restricted to in-frame clones and leaves out a portion. The sample records 9,900 or so clones, approximately 92% being singletons. Germline V CDR1 and CDR2: SEHNR, FQNEAQ (reference sequence). CDR3 length: 15 amino acids. V lost 4 bases and J lost 1; bases outside the gene matches: 4. The specimen was PBMCs, collected around 43 days after intestinal transplantation. This chain joins TRBV7-9 and TRBJ1-5, with 7 bases matching TRBD1. This TCR came from a human patient who received an intestinal transplant, so some T cells may come from the graft donor. CDR3 DNA: TGTGCCAGCAGCTCCCCGGGACAGAGCAATCAGCCCCAGCATTTT. The encoded protein is CASSSPGQSNQPQHF.